This entry lists 6 T cell receptor beta chains sequenced from one sample in a study of shared clonotypes between healthy human individuals. Profiling relied on immunoSEQ multiplex PCR, and the TCRdb table lists in-frame clones only, not all of them. In the table there are some 2.4 million clones, approximately 93% of which are singletons. The sequencing sample was made of naive CD4+ T cells from PBMCs. Subset described: CD45RA+ positively selected. These receptors were taken from a young man in good health. Some clones in this sample may be carry-over from other donors' samples.

This chain uses TRBV14 with TRBJ2-1; the match to TRBD2 covers 8 bases. Germline CDR1 is SGHDN and CDR2 is FVKESK. CDR3 length equals 15 residues. Losses at the gene ends were 3 bases for V and 14 bases for J; bases not matched to a gene: 15. The CDR3 spells CASSQSNWGGRTKFF. The CDR3 DNA sequence: TGTGCCAGCAGCCAGTCGAACTGGGGCGGGAGGACGAAGTTCTTC.

The gene calls are TRBV5-8 and TRBJ2-7, with TRBD1 identical over 7 bases. CDR3 size: 14 residues. V shed 0 bases and J 1 base; nucleotides not matched to a gene: 1. Germline-derived CDR1 and CDR2 are SGHTS and YDEGEE. The CDR3 is CASSLAQGSYEQYF. The CDR3 DNA is TGTGCCAGCAGCTTGGCACAGGGGTCCTACGAGCAGTACTTC.

V and J are TRBV29-1 and TRBJ2-5, with TRBD1 identical over 10 bases. This CDR3 is 14 amino acids long. J gave up 2 bases and V 7 bases, and 7 bases lay outside the gene matches. From germline, CDR1 is SQVTM and CDR2 ANQGSEA. The CDR3 region is CSAGDRGNQETQYF. CDR3 bases: TGCAGCGCAGGGGACAGGGGTAATCAAGAGACCCAGTACTTC. The entire variable domain, with the rest obtained from reference TRBV29-1 and TRBJ2-5, is as follows: SAVISQKPSRDICQRGTSLTIQCQVDSQVTMMFWYRQQPGQSLTLIATANQGSEATYESGFVIDKFPISRPNLTFSTLTVSNMSPEDSSIYLCSAGDRGNQETQYFGPGTRLLVL.

In DNA, the CDR3 is TGCGCCAGCAGCTTGGCGGGGCAGGAACTAGCCAAAAACATTCAGTACTTC. It translates to CASSLAGQELAKNIQYF. The V and J genes are TRBV5-1 and TRBJ2-4, with D perhaps being TRBD1 or TRBD2 (5 bases each). Germline lookup yields CDR1 SGHRS and CDR2 YFSETQ. The germline V and J ends were trimmed by 0 bases and 0 bases, with 13 bases remaining between them. The CDR3 covers 17 residues. The entire variable domain, with the rest obtained from reference TRBV5-1 and TRBJ2-4, is as follows: KAGVTQTPRYLIKTRGQQVTLSCSPISGHRSVSWYQQTPGQGLQFLFEYFSETQRNKGNFPGRFSGRQFSNSRSEMNVSTLELGDSALYLCASSLAGQELAKNIQYFGAGTRLSVL.

The J gene is TRBJ2-1, the V gene TRBV27, with TRBD2 matching 8 bases. Unmatched junction bases numbered 6, after V lost 8 bases and J lost 3 bases. The CDR3 consists of 14 residues. The germline V gene encodes CDR1 MNHEY and CDR2 SMNVEV (reference sequence). The CDR3, as DNA: TGTGCCAGCTGGGTAGCGGGAATCTACAATGAGCAGTTCTTC. As protein: CASWVAGIYNEQFF.

The count of this clone is one. The rearrangement uses TRBV5-5 and TRBJ2-2; D unclear. Trimming stripped 0 bases from V and 4 bases from J, with 13 bases between. Per germline, CDR1 SGHKS and CDR2 YYEKEE (reference sequence). The CDR3 spans 16 residues. Here the CDR3 reads CASSLARGRSTGELFF. As DNA, the CDR3 is TGTGCCAGCAGCTTGGCGCGTGGCAGGAGCACCGGGGAGCTGTTTTTT.